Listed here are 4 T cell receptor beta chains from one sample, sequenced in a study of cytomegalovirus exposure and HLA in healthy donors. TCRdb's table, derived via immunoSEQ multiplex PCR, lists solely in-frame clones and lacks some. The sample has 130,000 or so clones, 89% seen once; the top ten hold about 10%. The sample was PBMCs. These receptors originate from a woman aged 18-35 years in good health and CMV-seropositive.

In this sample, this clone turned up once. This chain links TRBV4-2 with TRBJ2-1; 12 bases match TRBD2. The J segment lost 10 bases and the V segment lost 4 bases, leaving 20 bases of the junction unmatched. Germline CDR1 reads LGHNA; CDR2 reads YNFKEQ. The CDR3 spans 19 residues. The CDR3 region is CASSLPALGLAGAGGEQFF. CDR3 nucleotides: TGTGCCAGCAGCCTCCCGGCACTGGGACTAGCGGGCGCCGGGGGGGAGCAGTTCTTC.

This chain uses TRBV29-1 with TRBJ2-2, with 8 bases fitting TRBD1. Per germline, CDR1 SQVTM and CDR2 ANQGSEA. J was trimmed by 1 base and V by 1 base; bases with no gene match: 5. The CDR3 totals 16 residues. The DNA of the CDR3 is TGCAGCGTTGAAGGGAGGACAGGGATGAACACCGGGGAGCTGTTTTTT. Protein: CSVEGRTGMNTGELFF.

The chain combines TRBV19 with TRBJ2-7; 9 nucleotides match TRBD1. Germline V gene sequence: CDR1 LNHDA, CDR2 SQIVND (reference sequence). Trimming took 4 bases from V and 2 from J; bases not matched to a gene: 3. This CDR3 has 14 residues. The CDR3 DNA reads TGTGCCAGTAGTACGGGACAGGGCGCCTACGAGCAGTACTTC. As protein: CASSTGQGAYEQYF.

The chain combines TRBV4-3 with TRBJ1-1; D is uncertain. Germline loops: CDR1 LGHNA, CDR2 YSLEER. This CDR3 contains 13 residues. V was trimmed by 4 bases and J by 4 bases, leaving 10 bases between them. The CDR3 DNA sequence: TGCGCCAGCAGCCCCACTAGGGCCACTGAAGCTTTCTTT. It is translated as CASSPTRATEAFF.